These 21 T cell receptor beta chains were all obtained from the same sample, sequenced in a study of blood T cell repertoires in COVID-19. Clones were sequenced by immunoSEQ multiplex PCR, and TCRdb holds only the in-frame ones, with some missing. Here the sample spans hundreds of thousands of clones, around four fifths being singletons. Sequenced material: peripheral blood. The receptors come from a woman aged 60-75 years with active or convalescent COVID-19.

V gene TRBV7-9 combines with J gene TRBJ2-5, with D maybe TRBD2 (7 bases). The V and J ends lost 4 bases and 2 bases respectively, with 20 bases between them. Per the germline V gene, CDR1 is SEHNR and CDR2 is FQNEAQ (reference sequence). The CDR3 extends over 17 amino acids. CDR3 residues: CASSSPWGGLGQETQYF. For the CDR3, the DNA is TGTGCCAGCAGCTCTCCCTGGGGGGGCCTCGGACAAGAGACCCAGTACTTC.

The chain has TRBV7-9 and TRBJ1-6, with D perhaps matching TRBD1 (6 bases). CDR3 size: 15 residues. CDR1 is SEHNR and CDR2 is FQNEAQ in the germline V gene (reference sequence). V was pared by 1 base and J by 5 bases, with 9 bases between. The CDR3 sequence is CASSLEQGHNSPLHF. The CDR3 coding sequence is TGTGCCAGCAGCTTAGAACAGGGCCATAATTCACCCCTCCACTTT. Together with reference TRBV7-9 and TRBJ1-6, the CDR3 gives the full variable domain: DTGVSQNPRHKITKRGQNVTFRCDPISEHNRLYWYRQTLGQGPEFLTYFQNEAQLEKSRLLSDRFSAERPKGSFSTLEIQRTEQGDSAMYLCASSLEQGHNSPLHFGNGTRLTVT.

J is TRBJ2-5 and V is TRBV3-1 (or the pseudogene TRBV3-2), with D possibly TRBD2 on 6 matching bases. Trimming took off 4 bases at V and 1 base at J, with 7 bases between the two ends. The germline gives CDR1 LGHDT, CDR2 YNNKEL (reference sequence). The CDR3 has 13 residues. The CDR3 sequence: CASSPGSQETQYF. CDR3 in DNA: TGTGCCAGCAGCCCCGGGAGCCAAGAGACCCAGTACTTC.

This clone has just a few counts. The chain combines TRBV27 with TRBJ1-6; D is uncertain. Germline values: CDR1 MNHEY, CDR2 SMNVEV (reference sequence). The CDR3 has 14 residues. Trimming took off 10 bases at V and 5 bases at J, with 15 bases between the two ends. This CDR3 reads CATAGVSDNSPLHF. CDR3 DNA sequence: TGTGCCACTGCGGGCGTCAGCGATAATTCACCCCTCCACTTT.

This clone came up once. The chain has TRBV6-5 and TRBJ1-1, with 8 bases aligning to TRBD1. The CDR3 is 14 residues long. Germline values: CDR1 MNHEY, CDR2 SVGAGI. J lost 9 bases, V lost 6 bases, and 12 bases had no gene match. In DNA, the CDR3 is TGTGCCAGCAGATACGACAGGGGAGACTCTCAAGCTTTCTTT. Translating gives CASRYDRGDSQAFF.

The CDR3 bases are TGTGCCAGCAGTTTAGTGGGACAGGGATTTAATAGCTACACCTTC. Translated: CASSLVGQGFNSYTF. This chain uses TRBV27 with TRBJ1-2; 9 nucleotides agree with TRBD1. CDR1 is MNHEY, CDR2 SMNVEV, per germline (reference sequence). Trimming took 2 bases from V and 9 from J; bases not matched to a gene: 10. The CDR3 runs to 15 residues.

The DNA for the CDR3 is TGCAGTGCTAGTACCCGGGACAGAAATCAGCCCCAGCATTTT. Its protein is CSASTRDRNQPQHF. This chain uses TRBV20-1 with TRBJ1-5; 7 bases are a match to TRBD1. The ends lost 3 bases at V and 4 bases at J; junction bases unmatched: 6. The V gene's germline CDR1 is DFQATT and CDR2 SNEGSKA (reference sequence). This CDR3 is 14 amino acids long.

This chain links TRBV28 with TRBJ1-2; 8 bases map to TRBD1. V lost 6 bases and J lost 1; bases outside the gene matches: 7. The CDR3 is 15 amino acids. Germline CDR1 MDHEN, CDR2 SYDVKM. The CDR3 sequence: CASSLPGQVNYGYTF. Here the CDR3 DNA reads TGTGCCAGCAGCCTACCGGGACAGGTTAACTATGGCTACACCTTC.

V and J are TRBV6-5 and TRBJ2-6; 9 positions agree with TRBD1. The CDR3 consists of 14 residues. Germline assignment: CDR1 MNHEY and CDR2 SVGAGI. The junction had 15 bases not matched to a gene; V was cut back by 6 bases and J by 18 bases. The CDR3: CASRAGTGYGGKTF. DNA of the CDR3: TGTGCCAGCAGGGCCGGGACAGGGTATGGAGGAAAGACTTTC.

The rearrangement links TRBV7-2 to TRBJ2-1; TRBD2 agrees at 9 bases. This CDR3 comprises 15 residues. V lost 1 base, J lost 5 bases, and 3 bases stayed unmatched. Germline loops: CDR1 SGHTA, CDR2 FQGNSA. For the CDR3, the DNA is TGTGCCAGCAGCTTAGTAGCGGGGGTCGACAATGAGCAGTTCTTC. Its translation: CASSLVAGVDNEQFF.

The CDR3 bases are TGTGCCAGCTCACCACAAAAACTAAATGAGCAGTTCTTC. Translated, it gives CASSPQKLNEQFF. V and J are TRBV18 and TRBJ2-1; D not certain. Between the trimmed V and J ends, which lost 1 base and 7 bases, there was a span of 8 bases. The CDR3 consists of 13 residues. Germline lookup yields CDR1 KGHSH and CDR2 LQKENI.

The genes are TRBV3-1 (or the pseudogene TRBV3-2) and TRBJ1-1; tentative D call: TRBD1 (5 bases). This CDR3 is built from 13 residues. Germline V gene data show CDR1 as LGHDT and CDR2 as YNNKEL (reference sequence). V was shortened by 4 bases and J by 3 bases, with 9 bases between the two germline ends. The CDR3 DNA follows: TGTGCCAGCAGCCTTTGGGGGGACACTGAAGCTTTCTTT. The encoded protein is CASSLWGDTEAFF.

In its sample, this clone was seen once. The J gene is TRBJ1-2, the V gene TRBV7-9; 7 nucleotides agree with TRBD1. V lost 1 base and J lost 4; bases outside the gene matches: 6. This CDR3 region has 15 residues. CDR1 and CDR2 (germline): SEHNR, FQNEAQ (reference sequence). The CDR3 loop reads CASSLDPGTVYGYTF. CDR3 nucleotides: TGTGCCAGCAGCTTAGATCCAGGGACAGTCTATGGCTACACCTTC.

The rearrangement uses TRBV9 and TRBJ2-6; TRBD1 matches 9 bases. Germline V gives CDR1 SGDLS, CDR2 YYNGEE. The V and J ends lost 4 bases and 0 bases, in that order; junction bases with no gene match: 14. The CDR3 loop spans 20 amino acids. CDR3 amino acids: CASSSSVGDRDFSGANVLTF. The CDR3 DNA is TGTGCCAGCAGCTCCTCGGTAGGGGACAGGGACTTCTCTGGGGCCAACGTCCTGACTTTC.

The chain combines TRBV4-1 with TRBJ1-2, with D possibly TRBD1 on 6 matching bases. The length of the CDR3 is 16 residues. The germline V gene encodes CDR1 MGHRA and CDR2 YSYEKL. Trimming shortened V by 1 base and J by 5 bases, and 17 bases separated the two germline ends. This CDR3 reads CASSQAHRAGPYGYTF. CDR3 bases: TGCGCCAGCAGCCAAGCCCACAGGGCAGGCCCATATGGCTACACCTTC.

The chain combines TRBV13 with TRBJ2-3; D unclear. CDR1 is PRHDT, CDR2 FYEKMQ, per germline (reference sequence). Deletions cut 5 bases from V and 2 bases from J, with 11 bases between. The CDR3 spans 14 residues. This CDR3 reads CASSARGYTDTQYF. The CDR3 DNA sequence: TGTGCCAGCAGCGCCAGAGGCTACACAGATACGCAGTATTTT.

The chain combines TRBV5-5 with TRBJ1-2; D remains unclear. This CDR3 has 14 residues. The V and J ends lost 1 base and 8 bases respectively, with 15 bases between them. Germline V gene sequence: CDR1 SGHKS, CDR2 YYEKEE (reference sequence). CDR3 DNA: TGTGCCAGCAGCTTGTGGAGGGAGGTGAGGGGCTACACCTTC. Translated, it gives CASSLWREVRGYTF.

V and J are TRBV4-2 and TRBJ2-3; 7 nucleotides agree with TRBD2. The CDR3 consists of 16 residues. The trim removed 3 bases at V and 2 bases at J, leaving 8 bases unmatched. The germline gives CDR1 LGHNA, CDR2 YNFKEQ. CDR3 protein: CASSHSSGGATDTQYF. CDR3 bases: TGTGCCAGCAGCCATTCTAGCGGTGGGGCCACAGATACGCAGTATTTT.

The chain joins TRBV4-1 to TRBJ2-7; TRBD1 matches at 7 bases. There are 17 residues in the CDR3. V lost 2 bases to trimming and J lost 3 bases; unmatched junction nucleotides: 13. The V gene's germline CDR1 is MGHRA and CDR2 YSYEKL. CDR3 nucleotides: TGCGCCAGCAGCCAACTTTCAGGGGGACGGAGCATCTACGAGCAGTACTTC. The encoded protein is CASSQLSGGRSIYEQYF.

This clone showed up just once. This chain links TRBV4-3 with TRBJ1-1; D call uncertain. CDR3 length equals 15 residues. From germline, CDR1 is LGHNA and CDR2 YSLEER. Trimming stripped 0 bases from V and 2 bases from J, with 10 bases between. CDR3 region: CASSQDPAGNTEAFF. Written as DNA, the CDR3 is TGCGCCAGCAGCCAAGATCCCGCAGGCAACACTGAAGCTTTCTTT.

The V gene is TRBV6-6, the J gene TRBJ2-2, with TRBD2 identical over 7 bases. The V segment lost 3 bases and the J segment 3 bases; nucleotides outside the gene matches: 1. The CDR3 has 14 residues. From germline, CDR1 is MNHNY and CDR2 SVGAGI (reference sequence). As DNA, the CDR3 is TGTGCCAGCAGTTATCGGGGGGACACCGGGGAGCTGTTTTTT. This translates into CASSYRGDTGELFF.